The 20 T cell receptor beta chains below all came from one sample that was sequenced in a study of OX40 agonist ivuxolimab in advanced cancers. Profiling relied on immunoSEQ multiplex PCR, and the TCRdb table lists in-frame clones only, not all of them. Seen here are about 68,000 clones, about 93% observed once, and the top ten hold less than 6%. This specimen consisted of CD4+ or CD8+ T cells sorted from blood, obtained in a trial of the OX40 agonist ivuxolimab. All receptors derive from an adult with an advanced solid tumor such as melanoma, head and neck, liver or kidney cancer.

CDR3 DNA: TGCGCCAGCAGCCAAGATCTTAGGCCTAGTGGGTCCTACGAGCAGTACTTC. Encoded protein: CASSQDLRPSGSYEQYF. The gene calls are TRBV4-3 and TRBJ2-7, with D unclear. Germline V lookup: CDR1 LGHNA, CDR2 YSLEER. Between the trimmed V and J ends, which lost 0 bases and 1 base, there was a span of 16 bases. The length of the CDR3 is 17 residues.

This chain links TRBV2 with TRBJ2-2; possibly TRBD1 or TRBD2 for D (5 bases each). V shed 10 bases and J shed 1 base, with 19 bases lying between them. CDR1 is SNHLY, CDR2 FYNNEI, per germline. This CDR3 has 16 amino acids. The CDR3: CATLTEMRGNTGELFF. The CDR3 DNA follows: TGTGCCACCTTAACTGAAATGAGGGGGAACACCGGGGAGCTGTTTTTT.

V gene TRBV29-1 combines with J gene TRBJ1-1; 7 nucleotides align to TRBD1. CDR3 length: 15 amino acids. The V and J ends lost 3 bases and 0 bases, in that order; junction bases with no gene match: 7. The germline gives CDR1 SQVTM, CDR2 ANQGSEA. The CDR3 region has the DNA TGCAGCGTTGACGCAGGCAGGGGGATGAACACTGAAGCTTTCTTT. This codes for CSVDAGRGMNTEAFF.

CDR3 bases: TGTGCCAGCAGCTTAGTGGATTTAGGGGAGTATAATTCACCCCTCCACTTT. Translating it yields CASSLVDLGEYNSPLHF. The chain couples TRBV7-6 to TRBJ1-6; possibly TRBD1 for D (5 bases). The CDR3 consists of 17 residues. Trimming removed 1 base from V and 4 bases from J, with 14 bases in between. Germline lookup yields CDR1 SGHVS and CDR2 FNYEAQ.

The chain recombines TRBV13 with TRBJ1-1, with D maybe TRBD1 (5 bases). Trimming removed 2 bases from V and 0 bases from J, with 7 bases in between. The germline V gene has CDR1 PRHDT and CDR2 FYEKMQ (reference sequence). The CDR3 spans 14 residues. The CDR3 DNA reads as TGTGCCAGCAGCTTACAGGGCATGAACACTGAAGCTTTCTTT. It encodes CASSLQGMNTEAFF.

The genes are TRBV4-3 and TRBJ1-2; a possible D gene is TRBD1 (6 bases). V was clipped by 0 bases and J by 8 bases, with 7 bases between them. The CDR3 runs 12 residues. Germline V gene lookup returns CDR1 LGHNA and CDR2 YSLEER. The CDR3 region has the DNA TGCGCCAGCAGCCAAGAAAGGGGGGGCTACACCTTC. Its protein is CASSQERGGYTF.

V gene TRBV9 combines with J gene TRBJ1-1; TRBD1 might be the D (5 bases). CDR1 and CDR2 from the germline V gene are SGDLS and YYNGEE. The CDR3 runs to 14 residues. V lost 7 bases and J lost 3, with 16 bases in between. The CDR3 loop reads CASLGVGKYTEAFF. CDR3 DNA: TGTGCCAGCCTAGGGGTAGGGAAGTACACTGAAGCTTTCTTT. The full variable domain, completed using reference TRBV9 and TRBJ1-1, is DSGVTQTPKHLITATGQRVTLRCSPRSGDLSVYWYQQSLDQGLQFLIQYYNGEERAKGNILERFSAQQFPDLHSELNLSSLELGDSALYFCASLGVGKYTEAFFGQGTRLTVV.

The V call is TRBV19, the J call TRBJ2-5, with D possibly TRBD1 on 6 matching bases. V was shortened by 3 bases and J by 9 bases, with 14 bases between the two germline ends. This CDR3 is 13 amino acids long. In germline, CDR1 is LNHDA, CDR2 SQIVND (reference sequence). CDR3 sequence reads: CASSISRQESQYF. In nucleotides, the CDR3 is TGTGCCAGTAGTATTTCCCGACAGGAATCCCAGTACTTC.

The CDR3 DNA sequence: TGCGCCAGCAGCCAAGAGAGACTAGCGGGGGGGCAGTATTTT. The encoded protein is CASSQERLAGGQYF. The V gene is TRBV4-3, the J gene TRBJ2-3, with TRBD2 matching 13 bases. Germline CDR1 LGHNA, CDR2 YSLEER. The ends lost 0 bases at V and 11 bases at J; junction bases unmatched: 2. This CDR3 is 14 amino acids long.

This sequence joins TRBV28 and TRBJ1-1; D not resolved. This CDR3 spans 17 amino acids. V lost 3 bases to trimming and J lost 8 bases, with 25 bases between them. The germline V gene has CDR1 MDHEN and CDR2 SYDVKM. CDR3 in DNA: TGTGCCAGCAGTTTTTACCCACGGCGGACCCTACTAACCGAAGCTTTCTTT. Translated: CASSFYPRRTLLTEAFF.

The V call is TRBV14, the J call TRBJ1-6; the match to TRBD1 covers 10 bases. This CDR3 region has 19 residues. Germline CDR1 is SGHDN and CDR2 is FVKESK. The junction had 8 bases not matched to a gene; V was cut back by 0 bases and J by 3 bases. The CDR3 loop is CASSQDPETGGFYNSPLHF. CDR3 nucleotide sequence: TGTGCCAGCAGCCAAGATCCGGAGACAGGGGGCTTCTATAATTCACCCCTCCACTTT.

This chain connects TRBV19 to TRBJ2-3; 10 bases are a match to TRBD1. Germline values: CDR1 LNHDA, CDR2 SQIVND (reference sequence). This CDR3 is built from 16 residues. The junction had 7 bases not matched to a gene; V was cut back by 5 bases and J by 2 bases. The CDR3: CASSPDRGRATDTQYF. CDR3 DNA sequence: TGTGCCAGTAGTCCGGACAGGGGGAGGGCCACAGATACGCAGTATTTT.

The genes are TRBV6-6 and TRBJ2-1, with 9 positions matching TRBD1. Per germline, CDR1 MNHNY and CDR2 SVGAGI (reference sequence). This CDR3 is 15 amino acids long. V shed 4 bases and J 4 bases; nucleotides not matched to a gene: 5. The CDR3 loop is CASSLGQGLYNEQFF. The CDR3 DNA sequence: TGTGCCAGCAGTTTAGGACAGGGGCTTTACAATGAGCAGTTCTTC.

V is TRBV15 and J is TRBJ2-7; 7 bases fit TRBD2. This CDR3 comprises 16 residues. Trimming removed 5 bases from V and 9 bases from J; junction bases left unmatched: 19. Germline V gives CDR1 LNHNV, CDR2 YYDKDF (reference sequence). CDR3: CATSRLGKAGEPMQYF. The DNA of the CDR3 is TGTGCCACCAGCCGACTGGGCAAGGCGGGAGAGCCTATGCAGTACTTC.

The J gene is TRBJ2-5, the V gene TRBV7-9, with a tentative D call TRBD1 (5 bases). Germline CDR1 and CDR2: SEHNR and FQNEAQ (reference sequence). Trimming took 10 bases from V and 4 from J, leaving 16 bases between them. The CDR3 covers 13 residues. DNA of the CDR3: TGTGCCATCCCGTGGGGCCAGGGAGAGACCCAGTACTTC. As protein: CAIPWGQGETQYF.

The chain links TRBV27 to TRBJ2-7, with 13 nucleotides matching TRBD2. Looked up from germline, CDR1 is MNHEY and CDR2 is SMNVEV (reference sequence). This CDR3 is built from 18 residues. J was trimmed by 2 bases and V by 4 bases; bases with no gene match: 11. CDR3 residues: CASSYSLETSGGTYEQYF. CDR3 sequence (DNA): TGTGCCAGCAGTTACAGTCTGGAGACTAGCGGGGGGACCTACGAGCAGTACTTC.

V gene TRBV6-6 combines with J gene TRBJ1-1; 9 bases line up with TRBD1. The ends lost 6 bases at V and 4 bases at J; junction bases unmatched: 3. The CDR3 is 13 residues long. Looked up from germline, CDR1 is MNHNY and CDR2 is SVGAGI (reference sequence). In DNA, the CDR3 is TGTGCCAGCAGCCGACAGGGGGTCACTGAAGCTTTCTTT. Residues: CASSRQGVTEAFF.

The chain is built from TRBV7-9 and TRBJ2-1; 8 nucleotides match TRBD1. Losses at the gene ends were 5 bases for V and 10 bases for J; bases not matched to a gene: 7. Per the germline V gene, CDR1 is SEHNR and CDR2 is FQNEAQ (reference sequence). CDR3 length equals 13 residues. CDR3 coding DNA: TGTGCCAGCAGCAGGGCAGGGGGCGGCGAGCAGTTCTTC. Translation: CASSRAGGGEQFF. The entire variable domain, with the rest obtained from reference TRBV7-9 and TRBJ2-1, is as follows: DTGVSQNPRHKITKRGQNVTFRCDPISEHNRLYWYRQTLGQGPEFLTYFQNEAQLEKSRLLSDRFSAERPKGSFSTLEIQRTEQGDSAMYLCASSRAGGGEQFFGPGTRLTVL.

The chain couples TRBV5-5 to TRBJ2-7; 8 bases line up with TRBD1. V was pared by 2 bases and J by 3 bases, with 10 bases of the junction left unmatched. CDR3 length: 16 residues. The germline CDR1 and CDR2 sequences are SGHKS and YYEKEE (reference sequence). The CDR3 protein is CASSFPGTGEYYEQYF. The CDR3 nucleotides are TGTGCCAGCAGCTTCCCTGGGACAGGTGAATACTACGAGCAGTACTTC.

The chain links TRBV15 to TRBJ2-7; D perhaps matches TRBD2 (5 bases). Trimming removed 3 bases at V and 7 bases at J, with 16 bases between. In germline, CDR1 is LNHNV, CDR2 YYDKDF (reference sequence). The CDR3 is 14 residues long. The CDR3 DNA follows: TGTGCCACCAGCAGTAGCGCCGCTCCTCTAGAGCAGTACTTC. The encoded protein is CATSSSAAPLEQYF.